The T cell receptor (beta chain) under discussion was sequenced for a study of CD8+CD57+ T cells in acquired aplastic anemia. In the study overall: Sorting CD4+ and CD8+ cells gave DNA averaging approximately 3 ug.

This clonotype was picked up many times. The CDR3 contains 15 residues. Trimming stripped 5 bases from V and 3 bases from J, with 20 bases between. Germline V gene sequence: CDR1 SQVTM, CDR2 ANQGSEA. Profiling of TCR beta VDJ combinations and CDR3 sequences used genomic DNA as template. MiXCR was run by TCRdb on the reads, yielding one entry per CDR3 protein. This sample has roughly 190,000 distinct CDR3 sequences, with around 50% found just once. The sample comprised sorted CD4+, CD8+, or CD8+CD57+ T cells (not recorded which) from PBMCs. The source of this sequence is a human donor in good health, serving as a control. The rearrangement links TRBV29-1 to TRBJ2-7; D ambiguous. The CDR3 loop is CSVSWGRSLNYEQYF. CDR3 nucleotide sequence: TGCAGCGTTTCTTGGGGTAGGAGTCTAAACTACGAGCAGTACTTC.